This T cell receptor beta chain came from a study of blood T cell repertoires in COVID-19. Across the study: Sites across the United States, Italy and Spain contributed samples from acute and convalescent COVID-19. T cells, B-cell-depleted T cells, or PBMCs supplied cDNA or gDNA.

Original processing notes: For nucleated cells, counts were estimated from reference gene primer amplification. TCRdb keeps only in-frame clones here, not all; method: immunoSEQ multiplex PCR. V, J and clone size are those of that table, while D and trimming were read from the DNA. The sample shows fewer than 300,000 clones, approximately 85% of them seen only once. V shed 6 bases, J shed 2 bases, and the junction held 7 bases outside the gene matches. The germline V gene encodes CDR1 MNHEY and CDR2 SVGEGT. There are 15 residues in the CDR3. The table lists this clone with a few counts. The sequence was obtained from a human donor with COVID-19, enrolled during active disease. The donor label of this sample is uncertain. The sample taken for sequencing was peripheral blood. The rearrangement joins TRBV6-2 or TRBV6-3 to TRBJ1-5; 7 bases are a match to TRBD1. Here the CDR3 DNA reads TGTGCCAGCAGCCAACAGGGGTGGCGCAATCAGCCCCAGCATTTT. This gives the protein CASSQQGWRNQPQHF.